This entry lists 25 T cell receptor beta chains sequenced from one sample in a study of neurological immune-mediated disorders. TCRdb re-analysed the 5' RACE reads in MiXCR, keeping a single row per CDR3 protein. This table has more than 70,000 distinct CDR3 sequences, about a tenth appearing once. What was sequenced was PBMCs. These receptors originate from a man in his forties in good health.

This clonotype came up many times. The V call is TRBV20-1, the J call TRBJ2-3; 12 positions match TRBD2. The length of the CDR3 is 17 residues. Germline CDR1 reads DFQATT; CDR2 reads SNEGSKA (reference sequence). With 2 bases clipped from V and 2 bases from J, the junction kept 8 bases outside the gene matches. The CDR3, as DNA: TGCAGTGCTAGACCCCGACTAGCGGGGGTGTACACAGATACGCAGTATTTT. The encoded protein is CSARPRLAGVYTDTQYF.

This clonotype was recorded many times. V usage is TRBV12-3 or TRBV12-4 and J usage is TRBJ2-1; perhaps TRBD2 as D (6 bases). This CDR3 region has 17 residues. V lost 5 bases, J lost 1 base, and 18 bases lay in between. CDR3 bases: TGTGCCAGCAGTACCCCCGACGGGAGTCCGTCCTACAATGAGCAGTTCTTC. Protein sequence: CASSTPDGSPSYNEQFF.

This clonotype was recorded at least ten times. The CDR3, as DNA: TGTGCCAGCAGTTACCTTACTCTAGCCAAAAACATTCAGTACTTC. Translated, it gives CASSYLTLAKNIQYF. V is TRBV6-6 and J is TRBJ2-4; no definite D call. The V end lost 2 bases, the J end lost 0 bases, and 8 bases lay between the germline ends. CDR3 length equals 15 residues. Germline V gene data show CDR1 as MNHNY and CDR2 as SVGAGI (reference sequence).

This clonotype was seen at least ten times. The rearrangement uses TRBV7-3 and TRBJ1-3; a weak D match, TRBD1 (6 bases). From germline, CDR1 is SGHTA and CDR2 FQGTGA. Trimming stripped 5 bases from V and 0 bases from J, with 14 bases between. The CDR3 spans 16 residues. This CDR3 is CASSPGGRSSGNTIYF. The DNA of the CDR3 is TGTGCCAGCAGCCCCGGGGGCAGAAGCTCTGGAAACACCATATATTTT.

This clonotype came up a few times. The rearrangement uses TRBV7-3 and TRBJ1-5, with D possibly being TRBD1 (5 bases). V shed 5 bases and J shed 3 bases, with 20 bases lying between them. This CDR3 spans 17 amino acids. The germline V gene encodes CDR1 SGHTA and CDR2 FQGTGA. This CDR3 reads CASSPGTAEPVNQPQHF. The CDR3 DNA reads as TGTGCCAGCAGCCCCGGGACTGCCGAGCCCGTCAATCAGCCCCAGCATTTT.

Ten or more counts support this clonotype. This rearrangement joins TRBV10-3 to TRBJ2-7; D remains unclear. The CDR3 length is 14 residues. Deletions cut 4 bases from V and 1 base from J, with 11 bases between. CDR1 is ENHRY and CDR2 is SYGVKD in the germline V gene. Here the CDR3 reads CAISGLDTSYEQYF. In DNA, the CDR3 is TGTGCCATCAGTGGCCTAGACACGTCCTACGAGCAGTACTTC.

This clonotype occurred a few times. This rearrangement joins TRBV7-6 to TRBJ1-6; maybe TRBD1 (5 bases). This CDR3 has 17 amino acids. CDR1 is SGHVS and CDR2 is FNYEAQ in the germline V gene. V was clipped by 5 bases and J by 0 bases, with 14 bases between them. CDR3 in DNA: TGTGCCAGCAGCCTGACAGCGTCTAACTCCTATAATTCACCCCTCCACTTT. Encoded protein: CASSLTASNSYNSPLHF.

The chain has TRBV5-1 and TRBJ1-1; D is undetermined. CDR3 size: 18 residues. The germline V gene encodes CDR1 SGHRS and CDR2 YFSETQ. Trimming shortened V by 0 bases and J by 1 base, and 19 bases separated the two germline ends. The CDR3 DNA follows: TGCGCCAGCAGCTTGGCCGCAGCACTTTATTCGCAGAACACTGAAGCTTTCTTT. Residues: CASSLAAALYSQNTEAFF. Filled out from reference TRBV5-1 and TRBJ1-1, the complete variable domain reads KAGVTQTPRYLIKTRGQQVTLSCSPISGHRSVSWYQQTPGQGLQFLFEYFSETQRNKGNFPGRFSGRQFSNSRSEMNVSTLELGDSALYLCASSLAAALYSQNTEAFFGQGTRLTVV.

In its sample, this clonotype was seen many times. This chain uses TRBV7-9 with TRBJ2-1; 10 nucleotides agree with TRBD2. The CDR3 is made up of 15 amino acids. Germline loops: CDR1 SEHNR, CDR2 FQNEAQ (reference sequence). V was pared by 0 bases and J by 8 bases, with 4 bases of the junction left unmatched. The DNA of the CDR3 is TGTGCCAGCAGCTTAGCGCAAGGACTAGCGGATGAGCAGTTCTTC. Protein: CASSLAQGLADEQFF. Combining the CDR3 with reference TRBV7-9 and TRBJ2-1 gives the whole variable domain DTGVSQNPRHKITKRGQNVTFRCDPISEHNRLYWYRQTLGQGPEFLTYFQNEAQLEKSRLLSDRFSAERPKGSFSTLEIQRTEQGDSAMYLCASSLAQGLADEQFFGPGTRLTVL.

This clonotype was seen at least ten times. For the CDR3, the DNA is TGTGCCAGCAGCGGGGACAGAGAAAACTATGGCTACACCTTC. Its translation: CASSGDRENYGYTF. This rearrangement joins TRBV12-3 or TRBV12-4 to TRBJ1-2, with 7 nucleotides matching TRBD1. J lost 2 bases, V lost 6 bases, and 6 bases had no gene match. This CDR3 comprises 14 residues.

The chain combines TRBV19 with TRBJ2-7; TRBD2 aligns across 7 bases. Germline CDR1 is LNHDA and CDR2 is SQIVND (reference sequence). The junction had 10 bases not matched to a gene; V was cut back by 6 bases and J by 2 bases. The CDR3 runs 15 residues. The CDR3 DNA reads TGTGCCAGTAGCCCCGCGGGGACTATTACCTACGAGCAGTACTTC. It is translated as CASSPAGTITYEQYF.

This clonotype was counted many times. The V gene is TRBV5-1, the J gene TRBJ1-2, with 7 bases that match TRBD1. The V gene's germline CDR1 is SGHRS and CDR2 YFSETQ. Losses at the gene ends were 5 bases for V and 4 bases for J; bases not matched to a gene: 20. The CDR3 is made up of 18 amino acids. The DNA for the CDR3 is TGCGCCAGCAGTTCCCGGTTAACAGGGGCCGGAATCGGCTATGGCTACACCTTC. Protein sequence: CASSSRLTGAGIGYGYTF. The full variable domain, in which reference TRBV5-1 and TRBJ1-2 provide the parts outside the CDR3, is KAGVTQTPRYLIKTRGQQVTLSCSPISGHRSVSWYQQTPGQGLQFLFEYFSETQRNKGNFPGRFSGRQFSNSRSEMNVSTLELGDSALYLCASSSRLTGAGIGYGYTFGSGTRLTVV.

This clonotype was recorded at least ten times. The gene calls are TRBV6-6 and TRBJ1-4; possibly TRBD1 for D (5 bases). Trimming took 2 bases from V and 1 from J, leaving 26 bases between them. This CDR3 is 21 amino acids long. The germline V gene encodes CDR1 MNHNY and CDR2 SVGAGI (reference sequence). The CDR3 protein is CASSYEGVGVAKGETNEKLFF. The CDR3 coding sequence is TGTGCCAGCAGTTACGAAGGGGTTGGGGTAGCGAAGGGAGAAACTAATGAAAAACTGTTTTTT.

In its sample, this clonotype was seen many times. The chain links TRBV20-1 to TRBJ2-5; no reliable D call. V was trimmed by 3 bases and J by 0 bases, leaving 8 bases between them. The CDR3 has 13 residues. Germline assignment: CDR1 DFQATT and CDR2 SNEGSKA (reference sequence). The CDR3 region is CSASPNDQETQYF. The CDR3 bases are TGCAGTGCTAGCCCGAACGACCAAGAGACCCAGTACTTC.

This clonotype was observed many times. CDR3 region: CASSHDLEYYEQYF. The CDR3 region has the DNA TGTGCCAGCAGCCACGACTTAGAATACTACGAGCAGTACTTC. This sequence joins TRBV14 and TRBJ2-7; D gene uncertain. This CDR3 comprises 14 residues. Germline V lookup: CDR1 SGHDN, CDR2 FVKESK. V lost 3 bases to trimming and J lost 3 bases, with 12 bases between them.

This clonotype occurred many times. The rearrangement uses TRBV20-1 and TRBJ2-3, with 9 positions matching TRBD2. The CDR3 length is 17 residues. CDR1 and CDR2 from the germline V gene are DFQATT and SNEGSKA (reference sequence). The ends lost 5 bases at V and 1 base at J; junction bases unmatched: 13. In DNA, the CDR3 is TGCAGTGCTCCCCGAGCGGGGGGCCAAAGCGGCACAGATACGCAGTATTTT. As protein: CSAPRAGGQSGTDTQYF.

This clonotype has ten or more counts. The chain carries TRBV3-1 and TRBJ2-7; D is ambiguous. Germline-derived CDR1 and CDR2 are LGHDT and YNNKEL (reference sequence). The CDR3 runs to 20 residues. V was trimmed by 4 bases and J by 0 bases, leaving 28 bases between them. CDR3 DNA: TGTGCCAGCAGCCGATCCAGCCCGAAGATCAGGCTACTACGCTCCTACGAGCAGTACTTC. Amino acid sequence: CASSRSSPKIRLLRSYEQYF.

Ten or more counts support this clonotype. CDR3 DNA: TGCAGCGTTGTGGCAGGGGACACCGGGGAGCTGTTTTTT. Encoded protein: CSVVAGDTGELFF. The J gene is TRBJ2-2, the V gene TRBV29-1; D may be TRBD1 (6 bases). Germline V gene data show CDR1 as SQVTM and CDR2 as ANQGSEA. The CDR3 is made up of 13 amino acids. Trimming shortened V by 4 bases and J by 3 bases, and 9 bases separated the two germline ends.

This clonotype was observed many times. The chain recombines TRBV5-1 with TRBJ2-1; D could derive from TRBD1 or TRBD2 (6 bases each). The germline V and J ends were trimmed by 1 base and 7 bases, with 12 bases remaining between them. This CDR3 region has 14 residues. Per the germline V gene, CDR1 is SGHRS and CDR2 is YFSETQ. Written as DNA, the CDR3 is TGCGCCAGCAGCTTGTCGAGGGGGGTGAATGAGCAGTTCTTC. Translating it yields CASSLSRGVNEQFF.

This clonotype came up many times. This chain links TRBV7-9 with TRBJ2-3; D is unclear. Trimming pared 2 bases from V and 5 bases from J, leaving 8 bases between. This CDR3 region has 13 residues. Germline values: CDR1 SEHNR, CDR2 FQNEAQ (reference sequence). The CDR3 DNA reads TGTGCCAGCAGCTTAACAGAGGAAGATACGCAGTATTTT. It yields the protein CASSLTEEDTQYF. The full variable domain, its missing parts supplied by reference TRBV7-9 and TRBJ2-3, is DTGVSQNPRHKITKRGQNVTFRCDPISEHNRLYWYRQTLGQGPEFLTYFQNEAQLEKSRLLSDRFSAERPKGSFSTLEIQRTEQGDSAMYLCASSLTEEDTQYFGPGTRLTVL.

This clonotype occurred many times. The gene calls are TRBV14 and TRBJ2-5; no reliable D call. Per germline, CDR1 SGHDN and CDR2 FVKESK. The CDR3 consists of 13 residues. Deletions cut 0 bases from V and 5 bases from J, with 7 bases between. CDR3 amino acids: CASSQDLEETQYF. CDR3 DNA sequence: TGTGCCAGCAGCCAAGATCTCGAGGAGACCCAGTACTTC.

This clonotype was counted between two and nine times. The genes are TRBV14 and TRBJ1-3; D gene ambiguous. The V gene's germline CDR1 is SGHDN and CDR2 FVKESK. CDR3 length: 13 residues. Deletions cut 4 bases from V and 9 bases from J, with 13 bases between. The CDR3 sequence is CASSLRAAGTIYF. In DNA, the CDR3 is TGTGCCAGCAGCCTTCGGGCGGCTGGCACCATATATTTT.

This clonotype was seen many times. This chain connects TRBV7-8 to TRBJ2-7; D not resolved. Germline V gene sequence: CDR1 SGHVS, CDR2 FQNEAQ. The CDR3 has 15 residues. V was clipped by 5 bases and J by 3 bases, with 17 bases between them. CDR3 DNA sequence: TGTGCCAGCAGCCCCAGAGTGTCTAAGGGCTACGAGCAGTACTTC. This encodes CASSPRVSKGYEQYF. Based on the CDR3 plus reference TRBV7-8 and TRBJ2-7, the full variable domain is GAGVSQSPRYKVAKRGQDVALRCDPISGHVSLFWYQQALGQGPEFLTYFQNEAQLDKSGLPSDRFFAERPEGSVSTLKIQRTQQEDSAVYLCASSPRVSKGYEQYFGPGTRLTVT.

This chain uses TRBV7-2 with TRBJ1-6; 9 bases map to TRBD1. The V gene's germline CDR1 is SGHTA and CDR2 FQGNSA. The CDR3 covers 18 residues. The trim removed 4 bases at V and 6 bases at J, leaving 13 bases unmatched. This chain's CDR3 is CASSWGQGVVPLNSPLHF. The CDR3 bases are TGTGCCAGCAGCTGGGGACAGGGAGTGGTTCCGCTTAATTCACCCCTCCACTTT.

Of note for this clonotype: A much larger clone is a single base away; this may be a read error. The J gene is TRBJ2-7, the V gene TRBV3-1; the D gene is possibly TRBD2 (6 bases). Trimming shortened V by 4 bases and J by 4 bases, and 11 bases separated the two germline ends. The CDR3 has 13 residues. Germline CDR1 is LGHDT and CDR2 is YNNKEL (reference sequence). The CDR3 DNA reads TGTGCCAGCAGCCGACTAGACGGATACGAGCAGTACTTC. As protein: CASSRLDGYEQYF.